These 32 T cell receptor beta chains originate from one sample sequenced in a study of OX40 agonist ivuxolimab in advanced cancers. TCRdb's copy holds only in-frame clones and misses some; the assay was immunoSEQ multiplex PCR. The sample lists fewer than 70,000 clones, roughly 87% occurring once. The source material was CD4+ or CD8+ T cells sorted from blood, sampled in a trial of the OX40 agonist ivuxolimab. These TCRs come from an adult with an advanced solid tumor such as melanoma, head and neck, liver or kidney cancer.

V and J are TRBV2 and TRBJ2-1; D perhaps matches TRBD1 (6 bases). The germline V gene has CDR1 SNHLY and CDR2 FYNNEI. The V end was cut by 11 bases, the J end by 0 bases, with 14 bases between. The CDR3 runs to 14 residues. Written as DNA, the CDR3 is TGTGCCGTCAAACAGGGTCCCTCCTACAATGAGCAGTTCTTC. Protein: CAVKQGPSYNEQFF. Based on the CDR3 plus reference TRBV2 and TRBJ2-1, the full variable domain is EPEVTQTPSHQVTQMGQEVILRCVPISNHLYFYWYRQILGQKVEFLVSFYNNEISEKSEIFDDQFSVERPDGSNFTLKIRSTKLEDSAMYFCAVKQGPSYNEQFFGPGTRLTVL.

The DNA for the CDR3 is TGTGCCAGCAGCTTAGACAGCAATCAGCCCCAGCATTTT. Protein: CASSLDSNQPQHF. The chain has TRBV7-2 and TRBJ1-5; D gene uncertain. V dropped 1 base and J dropped 1 base, with 2 bases sitting between them. The CDR3 length is 13 residues. Germline loops: CDR1 SGHTA, CDR2 FQGNSA.

The J gene is TRBJ2-3, the V gene TRBV10-3; D possibly corresponds to TRBD2 (5 bases). The CDR3 contains 15 residues. Deletions cut 2 bases from V and 0 bases from J, with 9 bases between. CDR1 is ENHRY, CDR2 SYGVKD, per germline. CDR3 amino acids: CAISESGTSTDTQYF. The CDR3 DNA follows: TGTGCCATCAGTGAGAGCGGAACTAGCACAGATACGCAGTATTTT.

V usage is TRBV18 and J usage is TRBJ1-2, with D tentatively TRBD1 (6 bases). V was clipped by 6 bases and J by 7 bases, with 18 bases between them. Germline V gives CDR1 KGHSH, CDR2 LQKENI. This CDR3 has 14 amino acids. The CDR3 nucleotides are TGTGCCAGCTCGGGGGGTACAGGGAGTTCTGGCTACACCTTC. This codes for CASSGGTGSSGYTF.

This rearrangement joins TRBV6-1 to TRBJ1-5; D is uncertain. This CDR3 spans 19 amino acids. Trimming left V 3 bases short and J 0 bases short, with 21 bases between. CDR1 is MNHNS, CDR2 SASEGT, per germline. The CDR3 DNA reads as TGTGCCAGCAGTGAGTTAAGAGTGACCGAGACCTATAGCAATCAGCCCCAGCATTTT. This encodes CASSELRVTETYSNQPQHF.

J is TRBJ2-7 and V is TRBV9; 9 bases agree with TRBD1. J was trimmed by 4 bases and V by 0 bases; bases with no gene match: 5. Germline CDR1 and CDR2: SGDLS and YYNGEE. This CDR3 is 15 amino acids long. CDR3 in DNA: TGTGCCAGCAGCGTAGACCCGGACAGGGGTTACGAGCAGTACTTC. This sequence encodes CASSVDPDRGYEQYF.

The chain employs TRBV7-6 and TRBJ2-7; 9 nucleotides match TRBD2. V was pared by 5 bases and J by 0 bases, with 5 bases of the junction left unmatched. The CDR3 length is 15 residues. Germline V lookup: CDR1 SGHVS, CDR2 FNYEAQ. The CDR3 loop is CASSPGTSSSYEQYF. CDR3 nucleotides: TGTGCCAGCAGCCCCGGGACTAGCTCCTCCTACGAGCAGTACTTC.

The sample holds one count of this clone. The chain has TRBV27 and TRBJ2-3, with D perhaps TRBD2 (5 bases). With 5 bases removed from V and 0 bases from J, the gap between germline ends came to 12 bases. Germline CDR1 and CDR2: MNHEY and SMNVEV (reference sequence). The CDR3 totals 15 residues. CDR3 sequence: CASSPRTGSTDTQYF. As DNA, the CDR3 is TGTGCCAGCAGTCCCAGGACGGGAAGCACAGATACGCAGTATTTT.

The CDR3 DNA follows: TGTGCCAGCAGTGAAGAGGCAGTTAACACAGATACGCAGTATTTT. Its translation: CASSEEAVNTDTQYF. This chain joins TRBV2 and TRBJ2-3, with D unclear. In germline, CDR1 is SNHLY, CDR2 FYNNEI. Trimming stripped 1 base from V and 2 bases from J, with 10 bases between. The CDR3 runs to 15 residues.

The rearrangement joins TRBV7-9 to TRBJ2-5, with 7 bases lining up with TRBD2. Germline loops: CDR1 SEHNR, CDR2 FQNEAQ (reference sequence). The V segment lost 6 bases and the J segment 2 bases; nucleotides outside the gene matches: 6. The CDR3 runs 14 residues. CDR3 residues: CASSPYGRQETQYF. The DNA of the CDR3 is TGTGCCAGCAGTCCCTACGGGAGGCAAGAGACCCAGTACTTC.

J is TRBJ2-3 and V is TRBV7-6; D might be TRBD2 (5 bases). The CDR3 loop spans 12 amino acids. V was clipped by 5 bases and J by 3 bases, with 6 bases between them. CDR1 and CDR2 (germline): SGHVS, FNYEAQ. CDR3 protein: CASSPGTDTQYF. CDR3 DNA sequence: TGTGCCAGCAGCCCGGGGACAGATACGCAGTATTTT.

J is TRBJ1-2 and V is TRBV6-1, with TRBD1 identical over 8 bases. V lost 2 bases, J lost 9 bases, and 8 bases stayed unmatched. The CDR3 sequence is 14 residues long. Germline V gene sequence: CDR1 MNHNS, CDR2 SASEGT. In nucleotides, the CDR3 is TGTGCCAGCAGTGAAAGGCAGGGGGCCCTTAGCTACACCTTC. Its translation: CASSERQGALSYTF.

This chain connects TRBV6-1 to TRBJ1-2, with a possible D match to TRBD1 (5 bases). The CDR3 length is 14 residues. V lost 3 bases, J lost 4 bases, and 12 bases lay in between. Germline V CDR1 and CDR2: MNHNS, SASEGT. CDR3 in amino acids: CASSDPFRGYGYTF. The CDR3 DNA sequence: TGTGCCAGCAGTGACCCGTTTAGGGGCTATGGCTACACCTTC.

V and J are TRBV7-6 and TRBJ2-5, with TRBD1 as a possible D gene (7 bases). The J call is in doubt because the DNA end fits TRBJ2-7 better. Germline CDR1 is SGHVS and CDR2 is FNYEAQ. The CDR3 is 17 residues long. The CDR3 loop is CASSFGSPTGSPYEQYF. The CDR3 DNA reads as TGTGCCAGCAGCTTCGGGAGCCCGACAGGGAGTCCCTACGAGCAGTACTTC.

The CDR3 here is CASSLVMRVGYTIYF. The DNA for the CDR3 is TGTGCCAGCAGTTTAGTCATGAGGGTTGGGTACACCATATATTTT. The V gene is TRBV28, the J gene TRBJ1-3, with unresolved D. The V gene lost 2 bases and the J gene lost 8 bases, with 16 bases spanning the gap. Per the germline V gene, CDR1 is MDHEN and CDR2 is SYDVKM. The CDR3 is 15 amino acids.

The rearrangement uses TRBV28 and TRBJ1-5, with a weak D call TRBD1 (6 bases). The CDR3 has 13 amino acids. Trimming stripped 6 bases from V and 6 bases from J, with 12 bases between. Looked up from germline, CDR1 is MDHEN and CDR2 is SYDVKM. The CDR3 spells CASRWGTSQPQHF. The CDR3 region has the DNA TGTGCCAGCAGGTGGGGGACAAGTCAGCCCCAGCATTTT. The full variable domain, completed using reference TRBV28 and TRBJ1-5, is DVKVTQSSRYLVKRTGEKVFLECVQDMDHENMFWYRQDPGLGLRLIYFSYDVKMKEKGDIPEGYSVSREKKERFSLILESASTNQTSMYLCASRWGTSQPQHFGDGTRLSIL.

This clone appeared a single time. The germline gene is not matched at one end of the junction; a read error may be the cause. The V call is TRBV7-2, the J call TRBJ2-5, with a possible D match to TRBD1 (5 bases). Judging by the DNA end, TRBJ2-7 fits better; the J call may be wrong. The CDR3 runs 14 residues. The germline gives CDR1 SGHTA, CDR2 FQGNSA. The CDR3 bases are TGTGCCAGCCAACCCCCGACAGCCTCCCACGAGCAGTACTTC. Residues: CASQPPTASHEQYF.

V gene TRBV4-3 combines with J gene TRBJ1-4; tentatively, D is TRBD1 (5 bases). CDR3 length: 18 amino acids. Germline V gene lookup returns CDR1 LGHNA and CDR2 YSLEER. The V end lost 1 base, the J end lost 4 bases, and 19 bases lay between the germline ends. This CDR3 reads CASSQAEVLGRGNEKLFF. In DNA form, the CDR3 reads TGCGCCAGCAGCCAAGCGGAAGTTTTAGGGAGGGGTAATGAAAAACTGTTTTTT.

The rearrangement links TRBV9 to TRBJ2-1; D gene uncertain. This CDR3 is built from 14 residues. Germline values: CDR1 SGDLS, CDR2 YYNGEE. The V end was cut by 1 base, the J end by 8 bases, with 13 bases between. CDR3 bases: TGTGCCAGCAGCGTAATTAGCAGTTCTGATGAGCAGTTCTTC. Protein: CASSVISSSDEQFF.

The chain recombines TRBV12-2 with TRBJ1-2; the D call in the table, TRBD1, was not verified against the DNA. TRBV12-2 is assigned pseudogene status. This CDR3 comprises 15 residues. The CDR3 reads CASRLVPQGLLGYTF. The CDR3 nucleotides read TGTGCAAGTCGCTTAGTACCACAGGGGCTACTAGGCTACACCTTC.

The V gene is TRBV4-1, the J gene TRBJ1-6; TRBD1 matches 8 bases. This CDR3 region has 17 residues. Trimming took 4 bases from V and 7 from J; bases not matched to a gene: 12. CDR1 is MGHRA, CDR2 YSYEKL, per germline. The CDR3 region is CASSLSVVTGANSPLHF. CDR3 DNA sequence: TGCGCCAGCAGCCTAAGCGTGGTGACAGGGGCGAATTCACCCCTCCACTTT.

The chain is built from TRBV7-2 and TRBJ1-2; D uncertain. Trimming removed 5 bases from V and 3 bases from J, with 13 bases in between. The CDR3 is 14 amino acids. Looked up from germline, CDR1 is SGHTA and CDR2 is FQGNSA. CDR3 bases: TGTGCCAGCAGCCACCCAGCACAGTACTATGGCTACACCTTC. Translated: CASSHPAQYYGYTF.

In DNA, the CDR3 is TGTGCCAGCATCCTGCTAGGGATCACTGAAGCTTTCTTT. The encoded protein is CASILLGITEAFF. The chain is built from TRBV7-4 and TRBJ1-1; D gene uncertain. The V and J ends lost 7 bases and 4 bases respectively, with 13 bases between them. Germline values: CDR1 SGHVT, CDR2 SQSDAQ. The CDR3 is 13 residues long.

The V gene is TRBV6-6, the J gene TRBJ2-7, with D possibly being TRBD1 (5 bases). Germline assignment: CDR1 MNHNY and CDR2 SVGAGI (reference sequence). V was cut by 0 bases and J by 1 base, with 10 bases left in between. There are 15 residues in the CDR3. The CDR3 DNA follows: TGTGCCAGCAGTTACTCGACAGACCCATCCTACGAGCAGTACTTC. It codes for CASSYSTDPSYEQYF.

The chain links TRBV18 to TRBJ2-3; TRBD1 aligns across 9 bases. Trimming took 8 bases from V and 1 from J; bases not matched to a gene: 16. CDR1 and CDR2 (germline): KGHSH, LQKENI. The CDR3 contains 18 residues. The CDR3 nucleotides are TGTGCCAGCCACAGCTTCGGGACAGGGATTAGCGGCACAGATACGCAGTATTTT. The encoded protein is CASHSFGTGISGTDTQYF.

V gene TRBV28 combines with J gene TRBJ2-3; 7 nucleotides line up with TRBD2. This CDR3 has 16 residues. Germline V gene data show CDR1 as MDHEN and CDR2 as SYDVKM. The J segment lost 2 bases and the V segment lost 6 bases, leaving 11 bases of the junction unmatched. The CDR3 is CASRHTSARTTDTQYF. The CDR3 DNA follows: TGTGCCAGCAGGCATACTAGCGCCCGAACCACAGATACGCAGTATTTT.

V gene TRBV7-9 combines with J gene TRBJ1-1, with D unclear. The CDR3 is 15 amino acids. V lost 8 bases and J 1 base, leaving 17 bases between the germline ends. Germline values: CDR1 SEHNR, CDR2 FQNEAQ (reference sequence). DNA for the CDR3: TGTGCCAGCCAGGACCAGTCTGGAGCGAACACTGAAGCTTTCTTT. Translating gives CASQDQSGANTEAFF. The full variable domain, in which reference TRBV7-9 and TRBJ1-1 provide the parts outside the CDR3, is DTGVSQNPRHKITKRGQNVTFRCDPISEHNRLYWYRQTLGQGPEFLTYFQNEAQLEKSRLLSDRFSAERPKGSFSTLEIQRTEQGDSAMYLCASQDQSGANTEAFFGQGTRLTVV.

The genes are TRBV28 and TRBJ1-5, with 11 bases that match TRBD1. Germline values: CDR1 MDHEN, CDR2 SYDVKM. The CDR3 is 15 residues long. Trimming cost V 6 bases and J 9 bases; bases outside gene matches: 10. The CDR3 protein is CASRARGDRGGPQHF. CDR3 coding DNA: TGTGCCAGCAGAGCAAGGGGGGACAGGGGGGGGCCCCAGCATTTT.

The rearrangement joins TRBV28 to TRBJ1-1; D gene ambiguous. CDR3 length equals 15 residues. V lost 5 bases and J lost 1, with 14 bases in between. Germline V lookup: CDR1 MDHEN, CDR2 SYDVKM. The DNA for the CDR3 is TGTGCCAGCAGTGCGTCGGGGAATCGGAACACTGAAGCTTTCTTT. Protein product: CASSASGNRNTEAFF.

This clone was recorded a few times. The rearrangement uses TRBV28 and TRBJ1-5, with a possible D match to TRBD1 (6 bases). The CDR3 is made up of 15 amino acids. V shed 5 bases and J shed 0 bases, with 11 bases lying between them. The germline CDR1 and CDR2 sequences are MDHEN and SYDVKM. The CDR3 loop reads CASSMGQVSNQPQHF. CDR3 nucleotides: TGTGCCAGCAGTATGGGACAAGTTAGCAATCAGCCCCAGCATTTT.

This chain joins TRBV6-5 and TRBJ1-5; D is undetermined. V was pared by 3 bases and J by 0 bases, with 9 bases between. The CDR3 is made up of 15 amino acids. In germline, CDR1 is MNHEY, CDR2 SVGAGI. In DNA, the CDR3 is TGTGCCAGCAGTTATGGGTTATATAGCAATCAGCCCCAGCATTTT. Encoded protein: CASSYGLYSNQPQHF.

The chain couples TRBV6-1 to TRBJ2-1, with 10 bases matching TRBD1. From germline, CDR1 is MNHNS and CDR2 SASEGT. The CDR3 sequence is 14 residues long. V was clipped by 5 bases and J by 8 bases; unmatched bases: 6. The CDR3 coding sequence is TGTGCCAGCAGTTCGACAGGGGGCGTAGATGAGCAGTTCTTC. Protein sequence: CASSSTGGVDEQFF.